A selection of T cell receptor beta chains follows, all from one sample in a study of cytomegalovirus exposure and HLA in healthy donors. Clones were read by immunoSEQ multiplex PCR, and TCRdb kept only the in-frame ones, dropping some. The table lists about 200,000 clones, approximately 87% of them singletons. Sequenced material: PBMCs. These receptors were taken from a woman under 30 in good health and CMV-seronegative. The CDR3 runs from the conserved cysteine through the conserved F or W. D genes are given only for firm matches. A row's size may be missing; if present it is once, few, many or a size class.

TRBJ1-1	TRBD1	TRBV27	-	TGTGCCAGCAGTTTATGGATGGGGACAGGGGGCATTTACACTGAAGCTTTCTTT	CASSLWMGTGGIYTEAFF
TRBJ2-2	-	TRBV5-4	-	TGTGCCAGCAGCCCCGTATTGCTGGGAACCGGGGAGCTGTTTTTT	CASSPVLLGTGELFF
TRBJ1-1	TRBD1	TRBV30	-	TGTGCCTGGAGTGTCATGGACAGGGAATACGCTGAAGCTTTCTTT	CAWSVMDREYAEAFF
TRBJ2-7	-	TRBV28	-	TGTGCCAGCAGCCCCTCCTCGGCGGCCAGGGGTTCGTCCTACGAGCAGTACTTC	CASSPSSAARGSSYEQYF
TRBJ2-7	-	TRBV11-2	-	TGTGCCAGCAGACGTACGTCCAACGAGCAGTACTTC	CASRRTSNEQYF
TRBJ2-6	-	TRBV28	-	TGTGCCAGCAGTTCGACTGGCTCTGGGGCCAACGTCCTGACTTTC	CASSSTGSGANVLTF
TRBJ1-5	-	TRBV5-1	-	TGCGCCAGCAGCTTGACCCCGGACGGAAATCAGCCCCAGCATTTT	CASSLTPDGNQPQHF
TRBJ2-7	-	TRBV14	-	TGTGCCAGCACCAAAGAAGGAGACGAGCAGTACTTC	CASTKEGDEQYF
TRBJ2-7	-	TRBV10-2	-	TGCGCCAGCCGAACCTCCTACGAGCAGTACTTC	CASRTSYEQYF
TRBJ2-1	TRBD2	TRBV29-1	-	TGCAGCGCCACGGGTGGGCTAGCGGCCTCCTACAATGAGCAGTTCTTC	CSATGGLAASYNEQFF
TRBJ1-5	-	TRBV14	-	TGTGCCAGCAGCCAAAACCGGGGCAGGGTGTACCTTTATGGTAATCAGCCCCAGCATTTT	CASSQNRGRVYLYGNQPQHF
TRBJ2-7	TRBD1	TRBV7-6	-	TGTGCCAGCAGCTTAGCCGGGACAGGGGGCGTCGAGCAGTACTTC	CASSLAGTGGVEQYF
TRBJ2-1	-	TRBV9	-	TGTGCCAGCAGCGTCGGACTGACCAATGAGCAGTTCTTC	CASSVGLTNEQFF
TRBJ2-7	TRBD2	TRBV6-1	-	TGTGCCAGCAGTGAAGGAGCGGGGAACTTCTACGAGCAGTACTTC	CASSEGAGNFYEQYF
TRBJ2-7	-	TRBV18	-	TGTGCCAGCTCACCTGGGAATGTGGAGCAGTACTTC	CASSPGNVEQYF
TRBJ2-1	TRBD2	TRBV10-3	-	TGTGCCATCAGTGAGTCTGTGCTAGCGGGATCCCACTACAATGAGCAGTTCTTC	CAISESVLAGSHYNEQFF
TRBJ2-7	-	TRBV7-9	-	TGTGCCAGCAGCTTAGACAGGGGAGGCTCCTACGAGCAGTACTTC	CASSLDRGGSYEQYF
TRBJ1-5	-	TRBV2	-	TGTGCCAGCAGCTTAGAGAGTCAGCCCCAGCATTTT	CASSLESQPQHF
TRBJ2-3	TRBD2	TRBV10-1	-	TGCGCCAGCAGTGCCGGGACTAGCTGGAGTCAGCATACGCAGTATTTT	CASSAGTSWSQHTQYF
TRBJ1-2	TRBD1	TRBV5-1	-	TGCGCCAGCAGCCAGGGGGTAGGGAGCTTCTATGGCTACACCTTC	CASSQGVGSFYGYTF
TRBJ2-1	TRBD2	TRBV6-1	-	TGTGCCAGCAGTGTTACTATAGCTAGCGGGTACAATGAGCAGTTCTTC	CASSVTIASGYNEQFF
TRBJ2-3	-	TRBV6-5	-	TGTGCCAGCAGTTCGGGGGCAGCGCGTGGGACAGATACGCAGTATTTT	CASSSGAARGTDTQYF
TRBJ2-3	-	TRBV9	-	TGTGCCAGCAGCCCTTCGGCCCTAGCGTCTAGCACAGATACGCAGTATTTT	CASSPSALASSTDTQYF
TRBJ1-4	-	TRBV27	few	TGTGCCAGCAGGGTGTACGGGGGAGCAACTAATGAAAAACTGTTTTTT	CASRVYGGATNEKLFF
TRBJ2-1	TRBD1	TRBV2	few	TGTGCCAGCAGTGAAACCCCCCCCCAGACAGGGGGCAATGAGCAGTTCTTC	CASSETPPQTGGNEQFF
TRBJ2-7	TRBD2	TRBV4-1	once	TGCGCCAGCAGCCAAGCTAGCGGCAGCTCCTACGAGCAGTACTTC	CASSQASGSSYEQYF
TRBJ2-7	-	TRBV6-1	-	TGTGCCAGCAATGAACAGAACTACGAGCAGTACTTC	CASNEQNYEQYF
TRBJ1-4	-	TRBV28	-	TGTGCCAGCCGGGAACGGGGGGGCCATAATGAAAAACTGTTTTTT	CASRERGGHNEKLFF
TRBJ2-1	TRBD2	TRBV13	-	TGTGCCAGCAGCCCTACAGTACTAGCGGGAGGGCCCTATGAGCAGTTCTTC	CASSPTVLAGGPYEQFF
TRBJ2-1	-	TRBV7-6	few	TGTGCCAGCAGCTTAGCGGGCGGGGGCGATGAGCAGTTCTTC	CASSLAGGGDEQFF
TRBJ2-7	-	TRBV5-4	-	TGTGCCAGTCGCCGGACGGGAAGCTCCTACGAGCAGTACTTC	CASRRTGSSYEQYF
TRBJ1-1	-	TRBV6-5	-	TGTGCCAGCAGTTACTCCTTGGGGAACACTGAAGCTTTCTTT	CASSYSLGNTEAFF
TRBJ1-5	-	TRBV6-6	few	TGTGCCAGCACCAACGGTCGGGGGAATCAGCCCCAGCATTTT	CASTNGRGNQPQHF
TRBJ1-3	-	TRBV19	-	TGTGCCAGTAGTATAAACAGACCCTCTGGAAACACCATATATTTT	CASSINRPSGNTIYF
TRBJ2-1	-	TRBV13	-	TGTGCCAGCAGCTCCCGGAGAGACGAGCAGTTCTTC	CASSSRRDEQFF
TRBJ2-5	TRBD2	TRBV27	-	TGTGCCAGCAGTCGGGCTAGCGGGATGGGGGAGACCCAGTACTTC	CASSRASGMGETQYF
TRBJ2-3	-	TRBV29-1	-	TGCAGCGTTGAAATTCGCGGATCTAGCACAGATACGCAGTATTTT	CSVEIRGSSTDTQYF
TRBJ1-5	-	TRBV6-6	once	TGTGCCAGCAGTTACTCGACTGATCAGCCCCAGCATTTT	CASSYSTDQPQHF
TRBJ1-2	-	TRBV28	few	TGTGCCAGCAGCCCACAGGGATACTATGGCTACACCTTC	CASSPQGYYGYTF
TRBJ1-3	-	TRBV5-1	-	TGCGCCAGCAGTAGGCTCGGGTCTGGAAACACCATATATTTT	CASSRLGSGNTIYF
TRBJ2-5	TRBD1	TRBV5-4	-	TGTGCCAGCAGCCCGACAGGGCGGGCCCGAGAGACCCAGTACTTC	CASSPTGRARETQYF
TRBJ2-5	-	TRBV5-1	-	TGCGCCAGCAGCACTTTCCTAGCGAACCAAGAGACCCAGTACTTC	CASSTFLANQETQYF
TRBJ2-7	TRBD1	TRBV2	-	TGTGCCAGCAGTTCGACAGGGGAATTATACGAGCAGTACTTC	CASSSTGELYEQYF
TRBJ1-1	-	TRBV5-4	-	TGTGCCAGCAGCTCGGGGACCGTTATCACTGAAGCTTTCTTT	CASSSGTVITEAFF
TRBJ2-1	-	TRBV30	-	TGTGCCTGGAGTCAGGGTAGCGCCTACAATGAGCAGTTCTTC	CAWSQGSAYNEQFF
TRBJ1-2	TRBD1	TRBV5-1	-	TGCGCCAGCAGCTTTATAGGGGGCGACTATGGCTACACCTTC	CASSFIGGDYGYTF
TRBJ1-2	-	TRBV10-3	-	TGTGCCATCAGTGAGAGGACGGCTAACTATGGCTACACCTTC	CAISERTANYGYTF
TRBJ2-1	-	TRBV11-2	-	TGTGCCAGCAGCTTGATAACCGGAGCCCTAGGATACAATGAGCAGTTCTTC	CASSLITGALGYNEQFF
TRBJ2-2	-	TRBV5-6	-	TGTGCCAGCAGCGAAGGGTCCGGGGAGCTGTTTTTT	CASSEGSGELFF
TRBJ1-3	-	TRBV2	-	TGTGCCAGCAGGCCTGGGGCCTCCTCTGGAAACACCATATATTTT	CASRPGASSGNTIYF
TRBJ1-1	-	TRBV15	-	TGTGCCACCCAACAGGCTAGGACGGACACTGAAGCTTTCTTT	CATQQARTDTEAFF
TRBJ1-4	TRBD1	TRBV25-1	once	TGTGCCAGCAGCGGAATACGGACAGGGGATGAAAAACTGTTTTTT	CASSGIRTGDEKLFF
TRBJ2-1	TRBD2	TRBV5-1	-	TGCGCCAGCAGCTTCCGCTCGGTGAGCGGGAGGGCCTTTGACAATGAGCAGTTCTTC	CASSFRSVSGRAFDNEQFF
TRBJ1-2	-	TRBV28	-	TGTGCCAGCAGTTGGCAGGGGACTAACTATGGCTACACCTTC	CASSWQGTNYGYTF
TRBJ2-1	-	TRBV28	-	TGTGCCAGCAGCTTGGCAGGGGCGGGAGACAATGAGCAGTTCTTC	CASSLAGAGDNEQFF
TRBJ1-1	TRBD1	TRBV4-2	-	TGTGCCAGCAGCCAGGGGGGGACAGAAGACACTGAAGCTTTCTTT	CASSQGGTEDTEAFF
TRBJ1-2	-	TRBV19	-	TGTGCCAGTAGTATGAGCCGTAACTATGGCTACACCTTC	CASSMSRNYGYTF
TRBJ1-2	-	TRBV27	-	TGTGCCAGCAGAGAATACGGGACCGGGAACTATGGCTACACCTTC	CASREYGTGNYGYTF